The 7 T cell receptor beta chains listed next were all sequenced from one sample in a study of CD8+CD57+ T cells in acquired aplastic anemia. The authors sequenced patients whose flow cytometry had shown CD8+CD57+ cell expansion. Template material for TCR beta VDJ and CDR3 profiling consisted of genomic DNA. From the reads, TCRdb called clonotypes with MiXCR, one entry per CDR3 protein. Of 160,000 or so distinct CDR3 sequences detected, about two thirds appear once; the ten largest clones hold about 50%. Sequenced material: sorted CD4+, CD8+, or CD8+CD57+ T cells (not recorded which) from PBMCs. The receptors come from a human donor with aplastic anemia.

The rearrangement joins TRBV15 to TRBJ1-1; D may be TRBD1 (5 bases). Trimming pared 3 bases from V and 1 base from J, leaving 24 bases between. Germline CDR1 LNHNV, CDR2 YYDKDF (reference sequence). The CDR3 length is 19 residues. CDR3: CATSSTRTPSRVQNTEAFF. The CDR3 coding sequence is TGTGCCACCAGCAGTACAAGGACACCCTCACGGGTCCAGAACACTGAAGCTTTCTTT.

This chain connects TRBV7-7 to TRBJ2-3, with D unresolved. The germline V gene has CDR1 SSHAT and CDR2 FNYEAQ (reference sequence). V gave up 1 base and J gave up 5 bases, with 7 bases separating them. The CDR3 loop spans 13 amino acids. CDR3 residues: CASSLGTGDTQYF. DNA for the CDR3: TGTGCCAGCAGCTTAGGTACGGGAGATACGCAGTATTTT.

The V and J genes are TRBV20-1 and TRBJ2-1; TRBD1 or TRBD2 may be the D gene (5 bases each). V was pared by 4 bases and J by 0 bases, with 19 bases between. The germline V gene has CDR1 DFQATT and CDR2 SNEGSKA (reference sequence). This CDR3 has 17 residues. The CDR3 here is CSAKVKSGLSSYNEQFF. In nucleotides, the CDR3 is TGCAGTGCTAAGGTCAAATCGGGGCTTAGCTCCTACAATGAGCAGTTCTTC.

In this sample, this clonotype turned up a few times. The chain recombines TRBV29-1 with TRBJ1-1; possible D gene TRBD1, 5 bases. Germline CDR1 SQVTM, CDR2 ANQGSEA. The CDR3 is 12 amino acids. Between the trimmed V and J ends, which lost 4 bases and 3 bases, there was a span of 9 bases. CDR3 bases: TGCAGCGTTGTGGGGCGAGACACTGAAGCTTTCTTT. This translates into CSVVGRDTEAFF.

The rearrangement joins TRBV10-2 to TRBJ1-3; D is unclear. The CDR3 has 13 amino acids. Per germline, CDR1 WSHSY and CDR2 SAAADI. Trimming shortened V by 4 bases and J by 2 bases, and 6 bases separated the two germline ends. The CDR3: CASSGLTGNTIYF. The CDR3 DNA reads as TGCGCCAGCAGTGGGCTCACTGGAAACACCATATATTTT.

V gene TRBV29-1 combines with J gene TRBJ2-1; D is undetermined. V was trimmed by 3 bases and J by 6 bases, leaving 12 bases between them. The V gene's germline CDR1 is SQVTM and CDR2 ANQGSEA. This CDR3 contains 13 residues. In DNA form, the CDR3 reads TGCAGCGTTGAGTCTCGAGGTTCCAATGAGCAGTTCTTC. It encodes CSVESRGSNEQFF.

The chain uses TRBV9 and TRBJ2-3; no firm D call. V shed 4 bases and J shed 0 bases, with 9 bases lying between them. CDR1 is SGDLS and CDR2 is YYNGEE in the germline V gene. This CDR3 region has 14 residues. The CDR3 here is CASSRCTSTDTQYF. CDR3 nucleotide sequence: TGTGCCAGCAGCCGATGTACGAGCACAGATACGCAGTATTTT.